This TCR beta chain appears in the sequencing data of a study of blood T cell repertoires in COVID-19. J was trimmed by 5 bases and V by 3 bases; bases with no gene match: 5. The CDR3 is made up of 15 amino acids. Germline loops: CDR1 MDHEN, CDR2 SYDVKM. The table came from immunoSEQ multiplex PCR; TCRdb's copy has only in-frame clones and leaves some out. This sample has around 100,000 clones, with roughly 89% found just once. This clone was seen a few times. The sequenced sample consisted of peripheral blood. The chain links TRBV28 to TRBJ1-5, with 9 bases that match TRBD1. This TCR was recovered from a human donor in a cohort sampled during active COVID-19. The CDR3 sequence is CASSLADRGYQPQHF. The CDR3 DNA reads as TGTGCCAGCAGTTTGGCGGACAGGGGCTATCAGCCCCAGCATTTT.